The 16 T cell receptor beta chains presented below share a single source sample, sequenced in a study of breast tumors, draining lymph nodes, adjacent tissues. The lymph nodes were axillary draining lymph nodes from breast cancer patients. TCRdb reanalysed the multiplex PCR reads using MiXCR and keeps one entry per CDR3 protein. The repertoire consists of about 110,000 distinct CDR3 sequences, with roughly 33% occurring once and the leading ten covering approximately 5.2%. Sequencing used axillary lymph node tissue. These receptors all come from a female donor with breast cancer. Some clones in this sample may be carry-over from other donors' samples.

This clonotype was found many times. The CDR3 spells CASSPILAGGKTSTDTQYF. The CDR3 region has the DNA TGTGCCAGCAGCCCTATTCTAGCGGGGGGAAAAACTAGCACAGATACGCAGTATTTT. This chain joins TRBV9 and TRBJ2-3, with TRBD2 identical over 11 bases. V was pared by 4 bases and J by 0 bases, with 13 bases of the junction left unmatched. Germline CDR1 reads SGDLS; CDR2 reads YYNGEE. The length of the CDR3 is 19 residues.

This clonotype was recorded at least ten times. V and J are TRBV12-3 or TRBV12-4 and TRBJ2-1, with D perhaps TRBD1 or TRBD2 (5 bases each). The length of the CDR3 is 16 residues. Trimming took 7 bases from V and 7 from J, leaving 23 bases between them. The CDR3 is CASNLSTRDPSNEQFF. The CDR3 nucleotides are TGTGCCAGCAACTTATCCACAAGGGACCCATCTAATGAGCAGTTCTTC.

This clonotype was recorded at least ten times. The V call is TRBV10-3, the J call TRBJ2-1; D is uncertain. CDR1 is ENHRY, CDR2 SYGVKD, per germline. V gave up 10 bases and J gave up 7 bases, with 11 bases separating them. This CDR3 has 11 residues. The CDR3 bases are TGTGCCAGCCTAGGTGTGAATGAGCAGTTCTTC. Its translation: CASLGVNEQFF.

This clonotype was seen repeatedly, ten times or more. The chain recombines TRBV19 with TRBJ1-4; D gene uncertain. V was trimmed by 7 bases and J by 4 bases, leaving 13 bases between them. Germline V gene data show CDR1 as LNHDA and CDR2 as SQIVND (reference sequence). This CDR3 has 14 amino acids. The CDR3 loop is CASTLVGFNEKLFF. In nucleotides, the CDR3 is TGTGCCAGTACCCTGGTGGGGTTTAATGAAAAACTGTTTTTT. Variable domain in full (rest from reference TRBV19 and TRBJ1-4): DGGITQSPKYLFRKEGQNVTLSCEQNLNHDAMYWYRQDPGQGLRLIYYSQIVNDFQKGDIAEGYSVSREKKESFPLTVTSAQKNPTAFYLCASTLVGFNEKLFFGSGTQLSVL.

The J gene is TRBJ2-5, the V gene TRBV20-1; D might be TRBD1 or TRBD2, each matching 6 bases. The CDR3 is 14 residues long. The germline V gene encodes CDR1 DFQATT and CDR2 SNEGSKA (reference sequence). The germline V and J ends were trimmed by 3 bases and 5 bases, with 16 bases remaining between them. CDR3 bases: TGCAGTGCTAGGGCTAGGGGGACTTATGAGACCCAGTACTTC. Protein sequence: CSARARGTYETQYF.

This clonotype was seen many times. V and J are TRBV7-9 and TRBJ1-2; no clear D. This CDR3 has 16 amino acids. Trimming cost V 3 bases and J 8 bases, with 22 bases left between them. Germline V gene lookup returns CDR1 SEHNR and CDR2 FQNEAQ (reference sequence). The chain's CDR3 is CASSLGSMVGLRGYTF. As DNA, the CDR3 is TGTGCCAGCAGCTTGGGGTCAATGGTCGGGTTGAGGGGCTACACCTTC.

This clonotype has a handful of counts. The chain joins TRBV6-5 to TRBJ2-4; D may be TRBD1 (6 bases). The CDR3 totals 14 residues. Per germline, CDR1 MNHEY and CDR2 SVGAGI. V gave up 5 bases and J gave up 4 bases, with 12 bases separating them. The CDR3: CASSHGQGKNIQYF. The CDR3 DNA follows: TGTGCCAGCAGTCACGGGCAGGGGAAAAACATTCAGTACTTC.

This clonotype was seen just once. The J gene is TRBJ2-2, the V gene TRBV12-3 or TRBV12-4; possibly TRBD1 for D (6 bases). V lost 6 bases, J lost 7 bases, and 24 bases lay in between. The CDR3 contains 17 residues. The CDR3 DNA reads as TGTGCCAGCAGAGGCGCTTGGGGGCAGGTCTTAAACGGGGAGCTGTTTTTT. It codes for CASRGAWGQVLNGELFF.

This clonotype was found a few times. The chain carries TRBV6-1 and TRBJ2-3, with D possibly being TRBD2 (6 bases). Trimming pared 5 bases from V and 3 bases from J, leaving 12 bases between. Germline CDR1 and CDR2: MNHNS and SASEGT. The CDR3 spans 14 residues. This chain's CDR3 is CASSQGLFTDTQYF. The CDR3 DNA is TGTGCCAGCAGTCAGGGACTTTTTACAGATACGCAGTATTTT.

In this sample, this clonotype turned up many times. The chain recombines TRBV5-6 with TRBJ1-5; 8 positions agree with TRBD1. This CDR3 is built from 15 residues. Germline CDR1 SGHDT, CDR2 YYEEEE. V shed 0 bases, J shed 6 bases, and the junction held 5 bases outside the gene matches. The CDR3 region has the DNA TGTGCCAGCAGCTTGGGGCAGGGGGCCTCTCAGCCCCAGCATTTT. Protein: CASSLGQGASQPQHF. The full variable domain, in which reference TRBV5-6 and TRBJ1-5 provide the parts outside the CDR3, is DAGVTQSPTHLIKTRGQQVTLRCSPKSGHDTVSWYQQALGQGPQFIFQYYEEEERQRGNFPDRFSGHQFPNYSSELNVNALLLGDSALYLCASSLGQGASQPQHFGDGTRLSIL.

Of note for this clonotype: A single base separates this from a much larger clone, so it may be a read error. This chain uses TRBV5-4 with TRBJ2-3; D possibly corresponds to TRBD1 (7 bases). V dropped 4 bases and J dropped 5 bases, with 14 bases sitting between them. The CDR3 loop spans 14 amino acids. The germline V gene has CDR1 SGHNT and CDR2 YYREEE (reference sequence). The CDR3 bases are TGTGCCAGCAGCCGCAGGGGGGCAGGAGATACGCAGTATTTT. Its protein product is CASSRRGAGDTQYF.

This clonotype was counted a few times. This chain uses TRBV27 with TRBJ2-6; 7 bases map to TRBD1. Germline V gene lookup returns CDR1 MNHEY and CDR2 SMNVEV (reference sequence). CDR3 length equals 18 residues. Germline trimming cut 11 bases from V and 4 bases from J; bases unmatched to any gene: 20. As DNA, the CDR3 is TGTGCCGGCAAGGGAACAGGGGCTGCAAGTCACGGGGCCAACGTCCTGACTTTC. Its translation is CAGKGTGAASHGANVLTF.

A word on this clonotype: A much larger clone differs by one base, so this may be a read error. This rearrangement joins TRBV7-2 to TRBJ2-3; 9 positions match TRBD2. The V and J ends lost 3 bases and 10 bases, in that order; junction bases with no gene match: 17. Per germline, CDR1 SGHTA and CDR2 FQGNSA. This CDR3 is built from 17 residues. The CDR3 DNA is TGTGCCAGCAGCTTTTTAGCGGGGGACGCCGGTTTGGATCCGCAGTATTTT. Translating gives CASSFLAGDAGLDPQYF.

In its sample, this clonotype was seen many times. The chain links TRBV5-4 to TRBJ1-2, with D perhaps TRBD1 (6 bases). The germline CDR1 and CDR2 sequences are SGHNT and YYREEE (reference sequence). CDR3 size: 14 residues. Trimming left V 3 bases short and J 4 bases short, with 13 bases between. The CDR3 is CASSWGQSGYGYTF. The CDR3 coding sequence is TGTGCCAGCAGCTGGGGACAATCAGGCTATGGCTACACCTTC.

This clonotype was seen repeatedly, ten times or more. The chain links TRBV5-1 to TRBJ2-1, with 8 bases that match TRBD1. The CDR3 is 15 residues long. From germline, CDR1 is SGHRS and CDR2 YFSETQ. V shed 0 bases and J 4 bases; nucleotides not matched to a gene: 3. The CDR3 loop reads CASSLEGTGYNEQFF. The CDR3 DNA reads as TGCGCCAGCAGCTTGGAGGGGACAGGTTACAATGAGCAGTTCTTC. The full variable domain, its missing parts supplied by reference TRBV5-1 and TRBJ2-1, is KAGVTQTPRYLIKTRGQQVTLSCSPISGHRSVSWYQQTPGQGLQFLFEYFSETQRNKGNFPGRFSGRQFSNSRSEMNVSTLELGDSALYLCASSLEGTGYNEQFFGPGTRLTVL.

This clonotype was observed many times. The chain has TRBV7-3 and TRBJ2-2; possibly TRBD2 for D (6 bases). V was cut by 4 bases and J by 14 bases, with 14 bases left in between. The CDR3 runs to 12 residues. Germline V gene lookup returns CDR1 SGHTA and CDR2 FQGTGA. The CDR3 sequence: CASSSGVGGLFF. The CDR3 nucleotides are TGTGCCAGCAGCTCGGGAGTAGGTGGTCTGTTTTTT. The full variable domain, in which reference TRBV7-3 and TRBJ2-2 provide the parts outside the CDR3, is GAGVSQTPSNKVTEKGKYVELRCDPISGHTALYWYRQSLGQGPEFLIYFQGTGAADDSGLPNDRFFAVRPEGSVSTLKIQRTERGDSAVYLCASSSGVGGLFFGEGSRLTVL.